These 6 T cell receptor beta chains share one sample of origin, sequenced in a study of blood T cell repertoires in COVID-19. Libraries were prepared by immunoSEQ multiplex PCR; TCRdb keeps only in-frame clonotypes and omits some of them. The data hold 370,000 or so clones, with 81% observed a single time. Specimen: peripheral blood. These receptors all stem from a human donor with acute or convalescent COVID-19. The donor label of this sample is uncertain.

This clone was detected a few times. The CDR3 region is CASSFSGREGEQYF. CDR3 DNA sequence: TGTGCCAGCAGTTTTTCCGGGCGGGAGGGCGAGCAGTACTTC. The genes are TRBV28 and TRBJ2-7, with 9 positions matching TRBD2. The V and J ends lost 3 bases and 6 bases, in that order; junction bases with no gene match: 6. This CDR3 contains 14 residues. The germline V gene encodes CDR1 MDHEN and CDR2 SYDVKM.

The V gene is TRBV30, the J gene TRBJ1-1, with D possibly being TRBD1 (6 bases). V was cut by 2 bases and J by 6 bases, with 13 bases left in between. CDR1 and CDR2 from the germline V gene are GTSNPN and SVGIG (reference sequence). The CDR3 spans 13 residues. This CDR3 is CAWSPTGIPEAFF. The CDR3 DNA reads as TGTGCCTGGAGTCCCACAGGGATACCTGAAGCTTTCTTT. Together with reference TRBV30 and TRBJ1-1, the CDR3 gives the full variable domain: SQTIHQWPATLVQPVGSPLSLECTVEGTSNPNLYWYRQAAGRGLQLLFYSVGIGQISSEVPQNLSASRPQDRQFILSSKKLLLSDSGFYLCAWSPTGIPEAFFGQGTRLTVV.

The CDR3 here is CASSPTLSGNTIYF. CDR3 in DNA: TGTGCCAGCAGCCCGACACTCTCTGGAAACACCATATATTTT. The chain recombines TRBV7-9 with TRBJ1-3; no definite D call. The CDR3 runs to 14 residues. Germline assignment: CDR1 SEHNR and CDR2 FQNEAQ (reference sequence). Between the trimmed V and J ends, which lost 5 bases and 0 bases, there was a span of 8 bases.

This clone was counted once. The chain uses TRBV3-1 (or the pseudogene TRBV3-2) and TRBJ1-2; 7 bases are shared with TRBD1. The CDR3 contains 14 residues. Germline trimming cut 3 bases from V and 8 bases from J; bases unmatched to any gene: 9. Germline lookup yields CDR1 LGHDT and CDR2 YNNKEL (reference sequence). CDR3 protein: CASSHNRGGSGYTF. The CDR3 DNA sequence: TGTGCCAGCAGCCATAATAGAGGGGGCAGCGGCTACACCTTC.

The rearrangement uses TRBV5-1 and TRBJ2-7; 8 nucleotides agree with TRBD2. CDR1 is SGHRS and CDR2 is YFSETQ in the germline V gene. V lost 0 bases, J lost 3 bases, and 5 bases stayed unmatched. This CDR3 region has 15 residues. CDR3 residues: CASSLAGGVGYEQYF. The CDR3 bases are TGCGCCAGCAGCTTGGCCGGGGGGGTTGGCTACGAGCAGTACTTC.

This rearrangement joins TRBV4-1 to TRBJ1-1; D is perhaps TRBD1 (6 bases). The CDR3 spans 16 residues. V was shortened by 0 bases and J by 1 base, with 12 bases between the two germline ends. In germline, CDR1 is MGHRA, CDR2 YSYEKL. This CDR3 reads CASSQDRGGGNTEAFF. CDR3 in DNA: TGCGCCAGCAGCCAAGATCGGGGGGGCGGGAACACTGAAGCTTTCTTT.